These 16 T cell receptor beta chains share one sample of origin, sequenced in a study of T-cell memory formation after mild COVID-19 (dated by TCRdb to the early 2020s). The library was obtained by 5' RACE. The run used an Illumina NovaSeq 6000. The raw public reads went through TCRdb reprocessing: fastp at Q25, MiXCR clone calling, in-frame beta chains kept. Each record represents a unique CDR3 protein, reported with the most common genes and DNA among its rows. The sample yields approximately 300,000 distinct CDR3 sequences; 15% to 20% were counted once. Of the sample, over 20% is held by the ten largest clones. The sequenced sample consisted of PBMCs or a T cell subset sorted from them (not recorded which). The receptors were gathered from a man aged 18 to 29 who had mild COVID-19 (a few samples of this study predate the infection). The sample titles of this study are shuffled in the database, so cell type and time point are left out; the donor was told from shared clones.

This clonotype was found a few times. This sequence joins TRBV9 and TRBJ2-5; D is perhaps TRBD1 (6 bases). Per the germline V gene, CDR1 is SGDLS and CDR2 is YYNGEE. CDR3 length equals 14 residues. V was clipped by 4 bases and J by 6 bases, with 16 bases between them. In DNA form, the CDR3 reads TGTGCCAGCAGCCCGGTAACACAGGGAAAGACCCAGTACTTC. It is translated as CASSPVTQGKTQYF.

This clonotype has a single count. The chain carries TRBV30 and TRBJ1-2; no firm D call. CDR1 and CDR2 (germline): GTSNPN, SVGIG (reference sequence). V gave up 4 bases and J gave up 5 bases, with 11 bases separating them. CDR3 length equals 12 residues. CDR3 sequence (DNA): TGTGCCTGGACCATTGGGCCATATGGCTACACCTTC. Protein: CAWTIGPYGYTF. The full variable domain, in which reference TRBV30 and TRBJ1-2 provide the parts outside the CDR3, is SQTIHQWPATLVQPVGSPLSLECTVEGTSNPNLYWYRQAAGRGLQLLFYSVGIGQISSEVPQNLSASRPQDRQFILSSKKLLLSDSGFYLCAWTIGPYGYTFGSGTRLTVV.

The chain carries TRBV12-3 or TRBV12-4 and TRBJ1-5, with TRBD1 matching over 7 bases. There are 15 residues in the CDR3. V lost 3 bases and J lost 8; bases outside the gene matches: 10. Here the CDR3 reads CASSLGLIQGEPQHF. CDR3 nucleotide sequence: TGTGCCAGCAGTTTGGGCCTAATCCAGGGGGAGCCCCAGCATTTT.

This clonotype was observed many times. The chain carries TRBV5-1 and TRBJ2-1; TRBD1 aligns across 8 bases. The germline CDR1 and CDR2 sequences are SGHRS and YFSETQ. V gave up 1 base and J gave up 9 bases; unmatched junction bases: 9. There are 15 residues in the CDR3. The CDR3 nucleotides are TGCGCCAGCAGCTTGCTTCGAGACAGGGGAGGTGAGCAGTTCTTC. It codes for CASSLLRDRGGEQFF.

This clonotype was seen more than once but under ten times. The chain is built from TRBV7-9 and TRBJ2-7; 12 nucleotides align to TRBD1. In germline, CDR1 is SEHNR, CDR2 FQNEAQ (reference sequence). J gave up 9 bases and V 5 bases, and 8 bases lay outside the gene matches. The CDR3 covers 14 residues. Here the CDR3 reads CASSTGDRGLLQYF. The CDR3 bases are TGTGCCAGCAGCACGGGGGACAGGGGGCTTTTGCAGTACTTC. The entire variable domain, with the rest obtained from reference TRBV7-9 and TRBJ2-7, is as follows: DTGVSQNPRHKITKRGQNVTFRCDPISEHNRLYWYRQTLGQGPEFLTYFQNEAQLEKSRLLSDRFSAERPKGSFSTLEIQRTEQGDSAMYLCASSTGDRGLLQYFGPGTRLTVT.

This clonotype came up a few times. CDR3 protein: CASSYSMSLVEAFF. As DNA, the CDR3 is TGTGCCAGCAGTTACTCGATGTCGTTGGTTGAAGCTTTCTTT. The V and J genes are TRBV6-2 or TRBV6-3 and TRBJ1-1; D is ambiguous. From germline, CDR1 is MNHEY and CDR2 SVGEGT. The V and J ends lost 0 bases and 7 bases respectively, with 12 bases between them. The CDR3 runs 14 residues.

CDR3 amino acids: CSARGEASLFF. The CDR3 coding sequence is TGCAGTGCTAGAGGAGAAGCATCACTGTTTTTT. The V call is TRBV20-1, the J call TRBJ1-4; no clear D gene. From germline, CDR1 is DFQATT and CDR2 SNEGSKA (reference sequence). With 1 base removed from V and 13 bases from J, the gap between germline ends came to 10 bases. The CDR3 length is 11 residues.

The CDR3 region is CASSSLTVGNEAFF. The DNA for the CDR3 is TGCGCCAGCAGTTCCTTGACGGTAGGAAATGAAGCTTTCTTT. The chain is built from TRBV5-1 and TRBJ1-1; no firm D call. Looked up from germline, CDR1 is SGHRS and CDR2 is YFSETQ. The V gene lost 5 bases and the J gene lost 7 bases, with 18 bases spanning the gap. The CDR3 spans 14 residues. The entire variable domain, with the rest obtained from reference TRBV5-1 and TRBJ1-1, is as follows: KAGVTQTPRYLIKTRGQQVTLSCSPISGHRSVSWYQQTPGQGLQFLFEYFSETQRNKGNFPGRFSGRQFSNSRSEMNVSTLELGDSALYLCASSSLTVGNEAFFGQGTRLTVV.

CDR3 sequence: CASSQDHRGTNTGELFF. DNA for the CDR3: TGCGCCAGCAGCCAAGACCACAGGGGGACCAACACCGGGGAGCTGTTTTTT. The rearrangement links TRBV4-3 to TRBJ2-2; 8 nucleotides line up with TRBD1. The germline CDR1 and CDR2 sequences are LGHNA and YSLEER. The CDR3 has 17 residues. V dropped 0 bases and J dropped 2; count of bases not matched to a gene: 5.

V and J are TRBV12-3 or TRBV12-4 and TRBJ1-1, with 10 bases lining up with TRBD1. The V gene end was trimmed by 5 bases and the J gene end by 6 bases; junction bases not matched to a gene: 9. The CDR3 consists of 15 residues. As DNA, the CDR3 is TGTGCCAGCAGTCCGACAGGGGGCGGAATGCCTGAAGCTTTCTTT. Amino acids: CASSPTGGGMPEAFF.

This rearrangement joins TRBV20-1 to TRBJ1-1; TRBD1 matches 9 bases. The V gene's germline CDR1 is DFQATT and CDR2 SNEGSKA (reference sequence). The CDR3 extends over 15 amino acids. Trimming at V came to 4 bases and at J to 2 bases, leaving 8 bases not matched to a gene. DNA of the CDR3: TGCAGTGCTACTAACAGGGGGCGAATAAACACTGAAGCTTTCTTT. Its protein is CSATNRGRINTEAFF.

This clonotype was seen at least ten times. This chain links TRBV4-3 with TRBJ2-5; 10 positions match TRBD2. Unmatched junction bases numbered 6, after V lost 1 base and J lost 4 bases. Germline assignment: CDR1 LGHNA and CDR2 YSLEER. The CDR3 length is 16 residues. The CDR3 protein is CASSQGVAGGGETQYF. The CDR3 nucleotides are TGCGCCAGCAGCCAAGGAGTAGCGGGGGGCGGAGAGACCCAGTACTTC.

This clonotype showed up just a few times. The chain couples TRBV7-2 to TRBJ2-5, with 10 bases that match TRBD1. Germline CDR1 is SGHTA and CDR2 is FQGNSA. V lost 4 bases, J lost 4 bases, and 15 bases stayed unmatched. CDR3 size: 18 residues. The CDR3, as DNA: TGTGCCAGCAGCTCCCCAACCCATCGACAGGGGGCTGGAGAGACCCAGTACTTC. It codes for CASSSPTHRQGAGETQYF.

In DNA form, the CDR3 reads TGTGCCAGCATCGGGTTCATTGGGGAGACCCAGTACTTC. It translates to CASIGFIGETQYF. This chain connects TRBV7-9 to TRBJ2-5; D remains ambiguous. CDR3 size: 13 residues. Trimming took 7 bases from V and 5 from J, leaving 14 bases between them. Germline CDR1 is SEHNR and CDR2 is FQNEAQ (reference sequence).

The J gene is TRBJ2-3, the V gene TRBV7-6; D possibly matches TRBD1 or TRBD2 (5 bases each). Germline V gene lookup returns CDR1 SGHVS and CDR2 FNYEAQ. The CDR3 runs 14 residues. V was clipped by 5 bases and J by 2 bases, with 11 bases between them. CDR3 sequence (DNA): TGTGCCAGCAGCCTCGGGGACCTCACAGATACGCAGTATTTT. It is translated as CASSLGDLTDTQYF.

In this sample, this clonotype turned up many times. The chain recombines TRBV20-1 with TRBJ1-5; possibly TRBD1 for D (6 bases). CDR1 is DFQATT and CDR2 is SNEGSKA in the germline V gene (reference sequence). CDR3 length: 12 amino acids. The V end lost 1 base, the J end lost 14 bases, and 15 bases lay between the germline ends. The DNA for the CDR3 is TGCAGTGCTAGAGGGCAGGGGCCCCGAAAGCATTTT. It encodes CSARGQGPRKHF.